This T cell receptor (beta chain) was found in a study of neoadjuvant nivolumab and ipilimumab in lung cancer. Turning to the study itself: Patients got nivolumab 3 mg/kg on days 1, 15 and 29; combination added ipilimumab 1 mg/kg day 1. Study-level results: Resected tumors had greater TCR richness and clonality than uninvolved lung. From pretherapy to surgery, tumor richness and clonality rose with dual therapy. Higher pretherapy blood TCR richness went with higher resected-tumor richness.

The protocol was immunoSEQ multiplex PCR, while the TCRdb copy is restricted to in-frame clones and leaves out a portion. The sample holds 18,000 or so clones, 60% to 80% seen once. On this clone itself: Its specificity is not known.

Trimming stripped 2 bases from V and 0 bases from J, with 8 bases between. Looked up from germline, CDR1 is LNHDA and CDR2 is SQIVND (reference sequence). The CDR3 runs to 14 residues. Here the sequenced sample was tumor tissue, taken after neoadjuvant nivolumab, alone or with ipilimumab, at or shortly before surgery. The receptor comes from an adult with non-small cell lung cancer. The chain couples TRBV19 to TRBJ2-7, with unresolved D. The CDR3 loop reads CASSINTNSYEQYF. Written as DNA, the CDR3 is TGTGCCAGTAGTATAAACACAAACTCCTACGAGCAGTACTTC.